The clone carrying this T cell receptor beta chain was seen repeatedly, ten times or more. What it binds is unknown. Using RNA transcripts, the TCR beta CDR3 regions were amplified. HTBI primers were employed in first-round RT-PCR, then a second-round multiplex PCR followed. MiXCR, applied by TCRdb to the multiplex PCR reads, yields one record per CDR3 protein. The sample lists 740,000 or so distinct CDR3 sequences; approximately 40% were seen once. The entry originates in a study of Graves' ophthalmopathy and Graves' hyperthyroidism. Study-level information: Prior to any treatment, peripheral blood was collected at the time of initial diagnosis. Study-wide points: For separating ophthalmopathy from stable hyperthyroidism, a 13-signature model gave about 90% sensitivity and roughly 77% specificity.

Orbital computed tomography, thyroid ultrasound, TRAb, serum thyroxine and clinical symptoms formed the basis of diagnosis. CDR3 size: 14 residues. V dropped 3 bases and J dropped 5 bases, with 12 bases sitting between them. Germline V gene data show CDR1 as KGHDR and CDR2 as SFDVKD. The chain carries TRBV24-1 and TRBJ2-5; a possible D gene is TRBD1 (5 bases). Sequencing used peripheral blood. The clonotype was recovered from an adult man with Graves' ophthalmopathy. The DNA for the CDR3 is TGTGCCACCAGTGATCCAGGGTTCCGGGAGACCCAGTACTTC. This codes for CATSDPGFRETQYF.